The sequence of this T cell receptor (beta chain) was determined in a study of T cell responses to AZD1222 COVID-19 vaccine. Regarding the study as a whole: There were repertoire samples only from the period after the peak T cell response. The donors showed a predominance of white British ancestry and of females, with possible underestimation of clonal diversity.

The sample holds a few counts of this clone. What it recognizes is unknown. The data were produced by immunoSEQ multiplex PCR, yet TCRdb's version contains in-frame clones alone and is incomplete. The sample shows roughly 80,000 clones, around four fifths of them seen only once. This CDR3 spans 13 amino acids. The germline V gene has CDR1 SGHRS and CDR2 YFSETQ. Trimming cost V 2 bases and J 6 bases, with 9 bases left between them. The sequence was collected from an adult in good health. Source: peripheral blood, taken on day 0 of AZD1222 vaccination. The rearrangement uses TRBV5-1 and TRBJ2-1, with a possible D match to TRBD1 (6 bases). CDR3 sequence (DNA): TGCGCCAGCAGCTTACAGGGCTCCAATGAGCAGTTCTTC. Encoded protein: CASSLQGSNEQFF. Full variable domain (outside the CDR3, taken from reference TRBV5-1 and TRBJ2-1): KAGVTQTPRYLIKTRGQQVTLSCSPISGHRSVSWYQQTPGQGLQFLFEYFSETQRNKGNFPGRFSGRQFSNSRSEMNVSTLELGDSALYLCASSLQGSNEQFFGPGTRLTVL.